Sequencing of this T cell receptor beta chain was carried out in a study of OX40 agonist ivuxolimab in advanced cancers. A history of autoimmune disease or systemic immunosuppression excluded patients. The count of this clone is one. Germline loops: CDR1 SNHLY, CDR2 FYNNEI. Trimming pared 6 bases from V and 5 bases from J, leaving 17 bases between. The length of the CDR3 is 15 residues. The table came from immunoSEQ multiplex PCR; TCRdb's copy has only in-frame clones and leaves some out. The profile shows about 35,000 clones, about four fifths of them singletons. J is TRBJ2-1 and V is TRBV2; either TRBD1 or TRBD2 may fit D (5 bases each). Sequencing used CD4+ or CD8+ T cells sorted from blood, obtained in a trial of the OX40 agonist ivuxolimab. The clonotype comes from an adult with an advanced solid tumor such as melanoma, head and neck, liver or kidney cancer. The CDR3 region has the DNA TGTGCCAGCAGAGCCCCCGGGACGCGCCACAATGAGCAGTTCTTC. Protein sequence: CASRAPGTRHNEQFF.